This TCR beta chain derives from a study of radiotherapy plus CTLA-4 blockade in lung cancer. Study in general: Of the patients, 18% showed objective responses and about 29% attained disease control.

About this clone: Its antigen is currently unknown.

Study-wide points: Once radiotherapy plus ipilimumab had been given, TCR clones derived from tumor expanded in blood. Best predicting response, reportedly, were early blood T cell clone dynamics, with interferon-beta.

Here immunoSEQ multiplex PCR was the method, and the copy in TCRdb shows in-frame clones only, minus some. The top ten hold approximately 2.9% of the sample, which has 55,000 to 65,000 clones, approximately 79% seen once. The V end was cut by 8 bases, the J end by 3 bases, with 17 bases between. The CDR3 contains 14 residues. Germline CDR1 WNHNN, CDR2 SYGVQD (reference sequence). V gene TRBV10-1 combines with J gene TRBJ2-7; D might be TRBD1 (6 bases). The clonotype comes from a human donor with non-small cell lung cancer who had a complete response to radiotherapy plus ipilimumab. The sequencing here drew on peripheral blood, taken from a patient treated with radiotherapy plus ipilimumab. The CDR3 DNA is TGCGCCAGCGGCACGGGACAAGGGATCTACGAGCAGTACTTC. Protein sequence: CASGTGQGIYEQYF.